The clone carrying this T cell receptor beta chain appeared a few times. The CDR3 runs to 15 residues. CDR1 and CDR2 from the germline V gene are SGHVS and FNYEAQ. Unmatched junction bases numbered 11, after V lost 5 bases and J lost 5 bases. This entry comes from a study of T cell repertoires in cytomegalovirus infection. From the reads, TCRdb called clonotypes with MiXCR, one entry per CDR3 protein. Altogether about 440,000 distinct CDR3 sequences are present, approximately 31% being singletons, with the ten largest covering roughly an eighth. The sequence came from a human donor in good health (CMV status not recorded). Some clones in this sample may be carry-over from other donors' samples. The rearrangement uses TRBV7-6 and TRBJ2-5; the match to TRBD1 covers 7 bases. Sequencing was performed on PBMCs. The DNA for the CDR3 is TGTGCCAGCAGCGCGACGACAGGGACACACGAGACCCAGTACTTC. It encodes CASSATTGTHETQYF.